Sequencing of this T cell receptor (beta chain) was carried out in a study of T-cell reconstitution after alpha-beta-depleted transplantation in children. V shed 8 bases, J shed 2 bases, and the junction held 7 bases outside the gene matches. Germline-derived CDR1 and CDR2 are SGHTA and FQGNSA. The CDR3 is 15 amino acids. Preparation of the TCRbeta library was carried out with unique molecular identifiers. One entry per CDR3 protein results from TCRdb running MiXCR on the PCR reads. The repertoire includes about 610,000 distinct CDR3 sequences, about 10% of them detected once, and less than 4.5% sits in the top ten. Only a few counts were recorded for this clonotype.

V and J are TRBV7-2 and TRBJ2-2; the match to TRBD2 covers 8 bases. Material: PBMCs from the stem cell graft donor, obtained from the stem cell graft. This sequence was found in a human donor who donated a stem cell graft to a child with acute myeloid leukemia. The CDR3 spells CASGSSGRNTGELFF. In nucleotides, the CDR3 is TGTGCCAGCGGTTCCAGCGGGAGAAACACCGGGGAGCTGTTTTTT.